This entry concerns a single TCR beta chain. The target antigen is unknown. Being one base from a much bigger clone, this may be a read error. The CDR3 end shows no conserved phenylalanine or tryptophan, and so a read error is likely. The data originate from a study of blood T cells in healthy people across ages. Study-level findings and limits: Whereas aged donors had fewer naive CD4+ cells, long-lived donors had more of them and higher diversity.

The use of a sample-barcoded 5' primer and a J-beta primer mix characterized a second PCR of roughly 7 to 12 cycles. TCRdb reprocessed the 5' RACE reads via MiXCR and lists one record per CDR3 protein. The table records about 1.7 million distinct CDR3 sequences, approximately 30% of them present only once. V dropped 2 bases and J dropped 3 bases, with 11 bases sitting between them. The CDR3 is 13 amino acids. CDR1 is DFQATT and CDR2 is SNEGSKA in the germline V gene (reference sequence). The TCR comes from a woman in her twenties or thirties in good health. The V and J genes are TRBV20-1 and TRBJ2-7; D may be TRBD1 (6 bases). Sequenced input: blood. The CDR3 sequence is CSARRRGGYEQYC. CDR3 DNA: TGCAGTGCTAGACGCAGGGGTGGCTACGAGCAGTACTGC.